This T cell receptor (beta chain) was identified during a study of T cells after yellow fever vaccination. Whole-study context: Fractions with few cells were prepared using SMART-Seq v4 Ultra Low Input.

The CDR3 is 14 amino acids. Looked up from germline, CDR1 is SGHNT and CDR2 is YYREEE (reference sequence). As TCR cDNA was made by 5'RACE template switching, a universal primer site and UMIs were added. TCRdb re-called the 5' RACE reads with MiXCR, one entry per CDR3 protein. The sample consists of around 310,000 distinct CDR3 sequences, about 4% of them appearing once. The sample holds a few counts of this clonotype. Sequence at one end of the junction differs from germline and may be a read error. The chain combines TRBV5-4 with TRBJ2-5, with TRBD1 identical over 10 bases. Sample: PBMCs, taken 5 days after the yellow fever booster vaccination. This sequence originates from a man between 18 and 35 years old who received the YFV17D yellow fever vaccine. The CDR3 coding sequence is TGTGCCAGCAGATTGGGACAGGGGCCGGAGACCCAGTACTTC. Its protein product is CASRLGQGPETQYF.